This T cell receptor (beta chain) was sequenced in a study of T cells in Graves' hyperthyroidism and ophthalmopathy. Clinical symptoms, serum thyroxine, TRAb, thyroid ultrasound and orbital computed tomography informed diagnoses. PBMCs came from 9 to 10 ml fresh peripheral blood. RNA transcripts gave rise to amplified TCR beta CDR3 regions. HTBI primers were employed in a first-round RT-PCR of the TCR CDR3. MiXCR, run by TCRdb on the multiplex PCR reads, gives a single entry per CDR3 protein. The table lists around 420,000 distinct CDR3 sequences, around 15% of them singletons, with 5% to 6% in the top ten. This clonotype was detected ten times or more. What it binds is unknown. The germline gene is not matched at one end of the junction; a read error may be the cause. Germline V gene data show CDR1 as SGHAT and CDR2 as FQNNGV. The CDR3 is 14 residues long. Whole-study findings and limits: Before onset, ophthalmopathy was predicted by the model a median roughly 6.8 months earlier. Clonotypes that were expanded in thyroid above 0.001 mostly appeared in blood too.

The sequenced material came from blood. The chain couples TRBV11-2 to TRBJ1-5, with D unresolved. This TCR was recovered from a young woman with Graves' hyperthyroidism. This CDR3 is CANSPAGKGQPQHF. DNA for the CDR3: TGTGCCAACAGCCCGGCGGGGAAGGGTCAGCCCCAGCATTTT.